Listed below are T cell receptor beta chains from one sample, sequenced in a study of blood T cell repertoires in COVID-19. Repertoires were generated with immunoSEQ multiplex PCR, while TCRdb's copy carries only in-frame clones and drops some. The sample has about 140,000 clones, approximately 82% seen once. Input material: peripheral blood. Receptors were obtained from a man aged 55-75 years with active or convalescent COVID-19. Each CDR3 is given with its conserved first and last residue.

V gene: TRBV6-2/TRBV6-3
CDR3 protein: CASSYGTVNTEAFF

V gene: TRBV19
CDR3 protein: CASSTYAQPQHF

V gene: TRBV6-5
CDR3 protein: CASRLVGGDGELFF

V gene: TRBV6-5
CDR3 protein: CASSYSAGWQETQYF

V gene: TRBV27
CDR3 protein: CASSAGNSPLHF

V gene: TRBV11-2
CDR3 protein: CASSFFPDRNTGELFF

V gene: TRBV3-1/TRBV3-2
CDR3 protein: CASSQGQVRNTEAFF

V gene: TRBV19
CDR3 protein: CASRALGPTNEKLFF

V gene: TRBV27
CDR3 protein: CASSPLTGELFF

V gene: TRBV6-6
CDR3 protein: CASTGTGTFERYGYTF

V gene: TRBV24-1
CDR3 protein: CATSVSIGELFF

V gene: TRBV25-1
CDR3 protein: CASNPEQGNYGYTF

V gene: TRBV19
CDR3 protein: CASPYGQGIPGNTIYF

V gene: TRBV5-1
CDR3 protein: CASSPPSQGATSEQYF

V gene: TRBV5-4
CDR3 protein: CASSLERGFSSYEQYF

V gene: TRBV27
CDR3 protein: CASSPHQGTGERITYTF

V gene: TRBV6-5
CDR3 protein: CASSTGTAGYTF

V gene: TRBV19
CDR3 protein: CASSIGGDGYEQYF

V gene: TRBV19
CDR3 protein: CASNPRGQGYGYTF

V gene: TRBV2
CDR3 protein: CASSQDRFAFF

V gene: TRBV12-5
CDR3 protein: CASGGLGSWGYTF

V gene: TRBV11-3
CDR3 protein: CASSLGLESEQYF

V gene: TRBV10-1
CDR3 protein: CASSSRRGRGPNEQFF

V gene: TRBV4-3
CDR3 protein: CASSQEGGSYNEQFF

V gene: TRBV10-2
CDR3 protein: CASSESTGVNTEAFF

V gene: TRBV4-3
CDR3 protein: CASSQRTGYGYTF

V gene: TRBV5-1
CDR3 protein: CASSLTGGVNQPQHF

V gene: TRBV6-2/TRBV6-3
CDR3 protein: CASSYSGQGTNNQPQHF

V gene: TRBV25-1
CDR3 protein: CASSSQRSSYEQYF

V gene: TRBV2
CDR3 protein: CASRGLAGDAEQFF

V gene: TRBV25-1
CDR3 protein: CASSEWGGGPTYNEQFF

V gene: TRBV18
CDR3 protein: CASSPQRLVNTEAFF

V gene: TRBV27
CDR3 protein: CASSPWGTSGGGTDTQYF

V gene: TRBV6-7
CDR3 protein: CASSYSNGSAGGRDDEQFF

V gene: TRBV18
CDR3 protein: CASSLTGPQGRNEQFF

V gene: TRBV4-3
CDR3 protein: CASSQGTGPNYGYTF

V gene: TRBV28
CDR3 protein: CASTTPGGGGTEAFF

V gene: TRBV5-6
CDR3 protein: CASSPGAGAGGYTF

V gene: TRBV18
CDR3 protein: CASSPDRGLDTQYF

V gene: TRBV3-1/TRBV3-2
CDR3 protein: CASSQRRGQGIRGYTF

V gene: TRBV7-8
CDR3 protein: CASSLLDREGEQFF

V gene: TRBV5-6
CDR3 protein: CASSKREDLYNEQFF

V gene: TRBV6-4
CDR3 protein: CASSDNRSRGWAFF

V gene: TRBV7-9
CDR3 protein: CASSFGLAGGPPGTGELFF